The entry that follows covers one TCR beta chain sequence. The record originates from a study of blood T cell repertoires in COVID-19. Study at large: T cells, B-cell-depleted T cells, or PBMCs supplied cDNA or gDNA.

Authors' methods: From reference gene primer amplification, estimates of nucleated cell counts were derived. The protocol was immunoSEQ multiplex PCR, while the TCRdb copy is restricted to in-frame clones and leaves out a portion. V, J and clone size derive from that table, while D and trimming were established from the DNA sequence. The repertoire holds 45,000 to 55,000 clones, with around 84% as singletons. Germline V gives CDR1 MDHEN, CDR2 SYDVKM. CDR3 length: 12 amino acids. V gave up 6 bases and J gave up 6 bases, with 12 bases separating them. V is TRBV28 and J is TRBJ2-7, with D perhaps matching TRBD1 (6 bases). The sequenced sample consisted of peripheral blood. This receptor was identified in a human donor in a cohort sampled during active COVID-19. The CDR3 reads CASSPGVGEQYF. Written as DNA, the CDR3 is TGTGCCAGCAGCCCAGGGGTCGGCGAGCAGTACTTC. Full variable domain (remainder filled in from reference TRBV28 and TRBJ2-7): DVKVTQSSRYLVKRTGEKVFLECVQDMDHENMFWYRQDPGLGLRLIYFSYDVKMKEKGDIPEGYSVSREKKERFSLILESASTNQTSMYLCASSPGVGEQYFGPGTRLTVT.